Described below is a single TCR beta chain sequence and its context. An approximately 9.8 ml volume of fresh peripheral blood provided the PBMCs. The data originate from a study of T cells in Graves' hyperthyroidism and ophthalmopathy. Amplification yielded TCR beta CDR3 regions, with RNA transcripts as the source. TCR CDR3 underwent first-round RT-PCR with the HTBI primer set. TCRdb re-derived calls from the multiplex PCR reads in MiXCR, one entry per CDR3 protein. The table lists 300,000 or so distinct CDR3 sequences, over 15% of them singletons. Trimming took 3 bases from V and 0 from J, leaving 8 bases between them. Germline CDR1 is SEHNR and CDR2 is FQNEAQ (reference sequence). CDR3 length equals 15 residues.

The sequenced sample was blood. The chain has TRBV7-9 and TRBJ2-2, with D maybe TRBD1 (6 bases). This TCR was recovered from a woman aged 60 to 75 with Graves' ophthalmopathy. CDR3 nucleotide sequence: TGTGCCAGCAGCTTGGGGACACCGAACACCGGGGAGCTGTTTTTT. Its protein is CASSLGTPNTGELFF.